Shown below are 20 T cell receptor beta chains from a single sample sequenced in a study of early T cells in non-severe SARS-CoV-2 infection. MiXCR, run by TCRdb on the 5' RACE reads, gives a single entry per CDR3 protein. The data show roughly 77,000 distinct CDR3 sequences, with 10% to 15% seen just once and roughly 4.3% held by the top ten. Source material: whole blood. Every receptor here comes from an adult who was a healthcare worker with PCR-confirmed SARS-CoV-2 infection or an uninfected control (not recorded which).

This clonotype turned up a few times. This sequence joins TRBV6-1 and TRBJ2-1; 9 bases agree with TRBD2. CDR3 length equals 12 residues. Germline V gene data show CDR1 as MNHNS and CDR2 as SASEGT. The trim removed 7 bases at V and 9 bases at J, leaving 4 bases unmatched. This CDR3 reads CASTRTSVEQFF. Here the CDR3 DNA reads TGTGCCAGCACTCGGACTAGCGTTGAGCAGTTCTTC.

The chain has TRBV10-3 and TRBJ2-1, with 8 bases lining up with TRBD2. CDR3 length equals 13 residues. The germline gives CDR1 ENHRY, CDR2 SYGVKD. V lost 6 bases to trimming and J lost 6 bases; unmatched junction nucleotides: 4. The CDR3 bases are TGTGCCATCAGCACGGGACTAGGCAATGAGCAGTTCTTC. Translated: CAISTGLGNEQFF.

This clonotype was found many times. The chain joins TRBV7-9 to TRBJ1-2; a possible D gene is TRBD1 (6 bases). CDR1 and CDR2 (germline): SEHNR, FQNEAQ (reference sequence). CDR3 size: 16 residues. The ends were cut back, 7 bases at V and 2 bases at J, with 20 bases in the middle. The CDR3 is CASTSSAGTMNYGYTF. CDR3 sequence (DNA): TGTGCCAGCACCTCATCCGCCGGGACAATGAACTATGGCTACACCTTC.

This clonotype was seen only a few times. The chain joins TRBV4-1 to TRBJ1-1; TRBD1 matches 11 bases. This CDR3 has 15 amino acids. The germline CDR1 and CDR2 sequences are MGHRA and YSYEKL. J lost 8 bases, V lost 6 bases, and 11 bases had no gene match. For the CDR3, the DNA is TGCGCCAGCAGTCGGGAGGGGACAGGGGGTGTGGAAGCTTTCTTT. Translating gives CASSREGTGGVEAFF.

The rearrangement links TRBV20-1 to TRBJ2-1; 9 nucleotides match TRBD2. Germline CDR1 and CDR2: DFQATT and SNEGSKA (reference sequence). The J segment lost 5 bases and the V segment lost 0 bases, leaving 5 bases of the junction unmatched. The CDR3 contains 15 residues. The CDR3 DNA reads as TGCAGTGCTAGAGATGTCCTAGCGGGAAACAATGAGCAGTTCTTC. Amino acids: CSARDVLAGNNEQFF.

The rearrangement uses TRBV9 and TRBJ1-1, with D perhaps TRBD1 (6 bases). CDR3 length: 14 residues. CDR1 is SGDLS, CDR2 YYNGEE, per germline. The V end lost 0 bases, the J end lost 2 bases, and 8 bases lay between the germline ends. The CDR3 spells CASSVEQGNTEAFF. The CDR3, as DNA: TGTGCCAGCAGCGTAGAACAGGGTAACACTGAAGCTTTCTTT.

V and J are TRBV7-3 and TRBJ2-1, with D perhaps given as TRBD1 or TRBD2 (5 bases each). Germline CDR1 and CDR2: SGHTA and FQGTGA. The CDR3 has 15 residues. The V end was cut by 2 bases, the J end by 6 bases, with 14 bases between. The CDR3 region is CASSLRHSRGNEQFF. The CDR3 DNA reads as TGTGCCAGCAGCTTACGACATTCGAGGGGCAATGAGCAGTTCTTC.

The gene calls are TRBV25-1 and TRBJ1-2; 9 positions agree with TRBD1. CDR3 length: 15 amino acids. V gave up 0 bases and J gave up 5 bases; unmatched junction bases: 4. CDR1 is MGHDK, CDR2 SYGVNS, per germline. This CDR3 reads CASSEYEDRGYGYTF. DNA of the CDR3: TGTGCCAGCAGTGAATATGAGGACAGGGGTTATGGCTACACCTTC.

This clonotype has just a few counts. CDR3 nucleotides: TGTGCCAGCAGCTTGGGACTAGCAGTCTACGAGCAGTACTTC. It yields the protein CASSLGLAVYEQYF. The rearrangement joins TRBV11-2 to TRBJ2-7; 9 bases line up with TRBD2. V was pared by 3 bases and J by 3 bases, with 3 bases of the junction left unmatched. Per the germline V gene, CDR1 is SGHAT and CDR2 is FQNNGV. The CDR3 runs 14 residues.

The rearrangement links TRBV29-1 to TRBJ2-7, with D possibly TRBD1 on 5 matching bases. The CDR3 consists of 12 residues. Germline loops: CDR1 SQVTM, CDR2 ANQGSEA. The V and J ends lost 4 bases and 2 bases respectively, with 9 bases between them. CDR3 loop: CSVAGQTYEQYF. In DNA, the CDR3 is TGCAGCGTTGCCGGACAAACCTACGAGCAGTACTTC.

This clonotype was detected a few times. This chain links TRBV20-1 with TRBJ2-7, with 14 positions matching TRBD2. The CDR3 spans 22 residues. With 4 bases clipped from V and 5 bases from J, the junction kept 28 bases outside the gene matches. Germline V lookup: CDR1 DFQATT, CDR2 SNEGSKA (reference sequence). CDR3 in amino acids: CSANIEDRADGTSGSPRDEQYF. The CDR3 DNA reads TGCAGTGCTAACATAGAGGACAGGGCCGATGGGACTAGCGGGAGCCCAAGGGACGAGCAGTACTTC.

The chain employs TRBV9 and TRBJ2-3; possibly TRBD2 for D (5 bases). Germline CDR1 SGDLS, CDR2 YYNGEE. Trimming stripped 0 bases from V and 8 bases from J, with 13 bases between. The CDR3 is 14 amino acids. The CDR3 sequence is CASSVGEGTGTQYF. The CDR3 nucleotides read TGTGCCAGCAGCGTAGGAGAGGGAACCGGTACGCAGTATTTT.

The V call is TRBV2, the J call TRBJ2-1; a weak D match, TRBD2 (6 bases). The CDR3 covers 11 residues. The germline CDR1 and CDR2 sequences are SNHLY and FYNNEI. With 6 bases removed from V and 14 bases from J, the gap between germline ends came to 14 bases. The CDR3 bases are TGTGCCAGCAGGGAGGGCTATGACGAGTTCTTC. This gives the protein CASREGYDEFF.

This clonotype has ten or more counts. V is TRBV20-1 and J is TRBJ2-1; D gene ambiguous. The CDR3 consists of 16 residues. CDR1 and CDR2 from the germline V gene are DFQATT and SNEGSKA (reference sequence). V was cut by 3 bases and J by 4 bases, with 19 bases left in between. In nucleotides, the CDR3 is TGCAGTGCTAGTCAAGTCCCACAATCGTCATACAATGAGCAGTTCTTC. It codes for CSASQVPQSSYNEQFF.

Many counts were recorded for this clonotype. The chain joins TRBV5-1 to TRBJ1-3; D uncertain. In germline, CDR1 is SGHRS, CDR2 YFSETQ. This CDR3 comprises 14 residues. The germline V and J ends were trimmed by 0 bases and 2 bases, with 6 bases remaining between them. The CDR3 here is CASSLGGTGNTIYF. CDR3 nucleotide sequence: TGCGCCAGCAGCTTGGGAGGGACTGGAAACACCATATATTTT.

This clonotype was seen only once. V gene TRBV28 combines with J gene TRBJ2-3, with D unclear. The CDR3 is made up of 14 amino acids. Germline lookup yields CDR1 MDHEN and CDR2 SYDVKM. Trimming took 2 bases from V and 4 from J, leaving 10 bases between them. This CDR3 is CASSLEQFSDTQYF. CDR3 bases: TGTGCCAGCAGTTTAGAACAATTTTCAGATACGCAGTATTTT.

The V call is TRBV20-1, the J call TRBJ2-3; D is ambiguous. Germline V CDR1 and CDR2: DFQATT, SNEGSKA (reference sequence). The length of the CDR3 is 14 residues. V was clipped by 5 bases and J by 1 base, with 13 bases between them. The CDR3 coding sequence is TGCAGTGCTGAAAACCCGGGCCGCACAGATACGCAGTATTTT. Protein sequence: CSAENPGRTDTQYF.

This clonotype showed up many times. CDR3 region: CASSLLVGGAETQYF. CDR3 bases: TGTGCCAGCAGCTTATTGGTCGGCGGAGCAGAGACCCAGTACTTC. The chain uses TRBV7-8 and TRBJ2-5; D unresolved. The CDR3 consists of 15 residues. The germline gives CDR1 SGHVS, CDR2 FQNEAQ. Trimming cost V 2 bases and J 4 bases, with 14 bases left between them.

This chain links TRBV29-1 with TRBJ1-1; D unclear. The V gene lost 4 bases and the J gene lost 0 bases, with 9 bases spanning the gap. Looked up from germline, CDR1 is SQVTM and CDR2 is ANQGSEA. The CDR3 is 13 residues long. The CDR3 reads CSVARVLNTEAFF. CDR3 bases: TGCAGCGTTGCCCGGGTCCTGAACACTGAAGCTTTCTTT.

V and J are TRBV29-1 and TRBJ1-2, with D perhaps TRBD1 (6 bases). Trimming stripped 6 bases from V and 6 bases from J, with 11 bases between. This CDR3 region has 11 residues. Germline V gives CDR1 SQVTM, CDR2 ANQGSEA. In DNA form, the CDR3 reads TGCAGCGTAGTCAAGGGGGATGGCTACACCTTC. This encodes CSVVKGDGYTF.